The T cell receptor beta chain described here comes from a study of Graves' ophthalmopathy and Graves' hyperthyroidism. The study, taken as a whole, reports: Among thyroid clonotypes expanded above 0.001 frequency, most also appeared in blood.

Beta-chain TCR CDR3 regions were amplified from RNA transcripts. Second-round multiplex PCR followed a first-round RT-PCR using HTBI primers. Via MiXCR, TCRdb re-called the multiplex PCR reads, giving one row per CDR3 protein. Seen here are hundreds of thousands of distinct CDR3 sequences, around a fifth observed once, and the top ten hold more than 5.5%. This clonotype was counted ten times or more. Its target is not known. Losses at the gene ends were 3 bases for V and 7 bases for J; bases not matched to a gene: 9. CDR1 is DFQATT, CDR2 SNEGSKA, per germline (reference sequence). The CDR3 loop spans 16 amino acids.

Input material: peripheral blood. This TCR was recovered from a woman between 18 and 29 years old with stable Graves' hyperthyroidism. Some clones in this sample may be carry-over from other donors' samples. The rearrangement uses TRBV20-1 and TRBJ1-6; 10 bases agree with TRBD1. CDR3 residues: CSARMGTGAPNSPLHF. In nucleotides, the CDR3 is TGCAGTGCTAGGATGGGGACAGGGGCGCCGAATTCACCCCTCCACTTT.